This T cell receptor beta chain is from a study of T cells in Graves' hyperthyroidism and ophthalmopathy. Overall study context: Once the initial diagnosis was made, peripheral blood was obtained before any treatment.

The CDR3 regions of TCR beta were amplified from RNA transcripts. First-round RT-PCR targeting the TCR CDR3 was performed with the HTBI primer set. TCRdb itself ran the multiplex PCR reads through MiXCR, one entry per CDR3 protein. The sample consists of more than 450,000 distinct CDR3 sequences, about 20% of them appearing once. This clonotype has only a few counts. The cohort's ophthalmopathy patients, a group with duration under 3 months, had a Clinical Activity Score of at least 3 and a NOSPECS grade of at least 4. Criteria for exclusion of patients were uncontrolled infection, other autoimmune disease, pregnancy or lactation. About 10 ml of fresh peripheral blood supplied the PBMCs. V dropped 6 bases and J dropped 5; count of bases not matched to a gene: 7. From germline, CDR1 is MNHNS and CDR2 SASEGT. The length of the CDR3 is 15 residues.

This sequence was found in a man aged 35 to 55 with Graves' ophthalmopathy. Sequencing input: blood. The chain links TRBV6-1 to TRBJ2-2; 9 bases align to TRBD1. CDR3: CASRTGGSGTGELFF. The CDR3 region has the DNA TGTGCCAGCAGGACAGGGGGAAGTGGTACCGGGGAGCTGTTTTTT.